This TCR beta chain was found in a study of blood T cell repertoires in COVID-19. Overall study: Sample material is recorded as cDNA or gDNA derived from T cells, B-cell-depleted T cells, or PBMCs.

In the source study's methods: Counts of nucleated cells, estimated from reference gene primer amplification, were obtained. Profiling relied on immunoSEQ multiplex PCR, and the TCRdb table lists in-frame clones only, not all of them. V and J calls and clone size come straight from that table; D and trimming were deduced from the DNA. The repertoire holds about 160,000 clones, with roughly 90% as singletons. This receptor was identified in a man in his sixties with acute or convalescent COVID-19. The sequencing input was peripheral blood.

The CDR3 DNA is TGCGCCAGCAGCCGGGAGGCGGGGGCCATTGATACGCAGTATTTT. As protein: CASSREAGAIDTQYF. The rearrangement joins TRBV5-1 to TRBJ2-3; weak D call: TRBD2 (7 bases). The V end lost 4 bases, the J end lost 6 bases, and 18 bases lay between the germline ends. CDR3 size: 15 residues. The germline V gene encodes CDR1 SGHRS and CDR2 YFSETQ. The full variable domain, its missing parts supplied by reference TRBV5-1 and TRBJ2-3, is KAGVTQTPRYLIKTRGQQVTLSCSPISGHRSVSWYQQTPGQGLQFLFEYFSETQRNKGNFPGRFSGRQFSNSRSEMNVSTLELGDSALYLCASSREAGAIDTQYFGPGTRLTVL.